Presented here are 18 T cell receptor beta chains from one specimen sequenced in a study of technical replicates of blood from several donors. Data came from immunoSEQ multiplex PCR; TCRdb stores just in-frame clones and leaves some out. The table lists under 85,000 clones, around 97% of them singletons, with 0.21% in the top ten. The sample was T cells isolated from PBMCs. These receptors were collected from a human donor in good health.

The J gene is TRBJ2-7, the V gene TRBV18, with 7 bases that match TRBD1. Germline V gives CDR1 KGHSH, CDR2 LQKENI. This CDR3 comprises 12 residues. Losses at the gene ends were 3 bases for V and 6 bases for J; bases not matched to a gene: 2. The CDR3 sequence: CASSPTGSEQYF. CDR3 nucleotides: TGTGCCAGCTCACCGACAGGGTCCGAGCAGTACTTC.

CDR3 DNA sequence: TGTGCCAGCAGCCTCGGGACTAGCGGGAACTCCTACAATGAGCAGTTCTTC. This gives the protein CASSLGTSGNSYNEQFF. The rearrangement uses TRBV7-9 and TRBJ2-1; 13 nucleotides match TRBD2. CDR3 length: 17 residues. The germline V gene has CDR1 SEHNR and CDR2 FQNEAQ (reference sequence). Germline trimming cut 5 bases from V and 0 bases from J; bases unmatched to any gene: 4.

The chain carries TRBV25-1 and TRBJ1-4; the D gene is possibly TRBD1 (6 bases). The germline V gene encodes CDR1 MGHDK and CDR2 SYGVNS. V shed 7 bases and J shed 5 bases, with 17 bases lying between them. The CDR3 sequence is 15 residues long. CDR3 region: CASIGTWQGNEKLFF. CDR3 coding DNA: TGTGCCAGCATAGGAACGTGGCAGGGGAATGAAAAACTGTTTTTT.

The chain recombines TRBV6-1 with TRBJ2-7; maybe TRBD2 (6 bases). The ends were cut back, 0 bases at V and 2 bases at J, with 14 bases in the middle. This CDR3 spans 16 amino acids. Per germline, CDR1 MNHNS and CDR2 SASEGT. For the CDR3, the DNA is TGTGCCAGCAGTGAAGCGGGCGGGACCATAACCTACGAGCAGTACTTC. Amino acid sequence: CASSEAGGTITYEQYF.

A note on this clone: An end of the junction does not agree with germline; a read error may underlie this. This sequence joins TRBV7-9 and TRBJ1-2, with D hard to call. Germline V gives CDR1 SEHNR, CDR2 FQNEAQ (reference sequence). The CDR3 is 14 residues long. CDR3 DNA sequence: TGTGCCAGCAGCCCCAAGCCGCTTAACCATGGCTACACCTTC. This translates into CASSPKPLNHGYTF.

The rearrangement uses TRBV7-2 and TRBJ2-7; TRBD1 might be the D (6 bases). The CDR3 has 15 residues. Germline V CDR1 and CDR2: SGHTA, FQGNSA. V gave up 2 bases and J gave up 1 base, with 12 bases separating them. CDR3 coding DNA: TGTGCCAGCAGCTTATACCACAGGGTTTCCTACGAGCAGTACTTC. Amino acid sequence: CASSLYHRVSYEQYF.

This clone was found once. In DNA form, the CDR3 reads TGCGCCAGCAGCTTAGTAACGGGAGAAGACGAGCAGTACTTC. This translates into CASSLVTGEDEQYF. V gene TRBV5-1 combines with J gene TRBJ2-7, with D perhaps TRBD2 (6 bases). The CDR3 has 14 residues. The V gene lost 2 bases and the J gene lost 5 bases, with 14 bases spanning the gap. The germline gives CDR1 SGHRS, CDR2 YFSETQ.

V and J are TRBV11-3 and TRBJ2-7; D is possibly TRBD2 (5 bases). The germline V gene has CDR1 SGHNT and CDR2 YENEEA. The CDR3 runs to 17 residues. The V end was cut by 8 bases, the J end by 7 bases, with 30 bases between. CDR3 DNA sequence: TGTGCCAGCGGAGAGGGTGGTCGGGCCTACATACTTTCGGAGCAGTACTTC. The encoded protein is CASGEGGRAYILSEQYF.

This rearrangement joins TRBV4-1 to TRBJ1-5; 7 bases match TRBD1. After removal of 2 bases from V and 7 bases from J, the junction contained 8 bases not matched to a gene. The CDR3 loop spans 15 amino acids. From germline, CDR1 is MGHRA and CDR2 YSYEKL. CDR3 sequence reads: CASSQNRGSEQPQHF. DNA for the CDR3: TGCGCCAGCAGCCAAAACAGGGGAAGTGAGCAGCCCCAGCATTTT.

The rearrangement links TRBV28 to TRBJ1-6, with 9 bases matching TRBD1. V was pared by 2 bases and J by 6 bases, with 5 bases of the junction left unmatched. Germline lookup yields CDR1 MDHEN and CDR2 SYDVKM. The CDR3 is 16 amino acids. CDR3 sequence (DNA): TGTGCCAGCAGTTTAACCGGGACAGGGACTAATTCACCCCTCCACTTT. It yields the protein CASSLTGTGTNSPLHF.

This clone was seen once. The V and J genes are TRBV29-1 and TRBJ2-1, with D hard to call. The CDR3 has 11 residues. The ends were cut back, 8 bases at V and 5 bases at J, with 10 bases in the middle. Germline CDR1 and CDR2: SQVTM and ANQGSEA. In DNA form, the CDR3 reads TGCAGCTTATTGGCCAACAATGAGCAGTTCTTC. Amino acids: CSLLANNEQFF.

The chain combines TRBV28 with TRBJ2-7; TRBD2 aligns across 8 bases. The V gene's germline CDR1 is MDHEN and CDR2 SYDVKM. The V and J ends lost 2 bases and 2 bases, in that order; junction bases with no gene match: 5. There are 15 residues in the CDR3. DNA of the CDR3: TGTGCCAGCAGTTTAGGGCGGGAGGCTACCTACGAGCAGTACTTC. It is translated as CASSLGREATYEQYF.

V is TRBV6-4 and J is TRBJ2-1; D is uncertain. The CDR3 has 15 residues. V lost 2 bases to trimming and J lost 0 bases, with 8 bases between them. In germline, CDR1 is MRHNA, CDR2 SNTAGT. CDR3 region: CASSDERSSYNEQFF. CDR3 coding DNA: TGTGCCAGCAGTGACGAGAGGAGCTCCTACAATGAGCAGTTCTTC.

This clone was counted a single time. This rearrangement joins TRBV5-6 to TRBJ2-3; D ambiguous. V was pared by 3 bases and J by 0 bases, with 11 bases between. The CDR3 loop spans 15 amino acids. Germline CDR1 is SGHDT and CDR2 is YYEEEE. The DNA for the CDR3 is TGTGCCAGCAGCTGGTTTGAGGTTAGCACAGATACGCAGTATTTT. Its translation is CASSWFEVSTDTQYF.

The CDR3, as DNA: TGTGCCAGCAGTTCTCGTGGATTAAGCTGGAGGAATGAGCAGTTCTTC. It specifies CASSSRGLSWRNEQFF. The V gene is TRBV27, the J gene TRBJ2-1; tentative D call: TRBD2 (5 bases). The CDR3 has 16 residues. The V gene's germline CDR1 is MNHEY and CDR2 SMNVEV (reference sequence). V was trimmed by 4 bases and J by 7 bases, leaving 20 bases between them.

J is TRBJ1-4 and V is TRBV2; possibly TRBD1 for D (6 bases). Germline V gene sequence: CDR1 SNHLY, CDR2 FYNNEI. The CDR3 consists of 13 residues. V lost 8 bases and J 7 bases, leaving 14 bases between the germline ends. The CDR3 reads CASQGMESEKLFF. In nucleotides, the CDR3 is TGTGCCAGCCAGGGGATGGAGAGTGAAAAACTGTTTTTT.

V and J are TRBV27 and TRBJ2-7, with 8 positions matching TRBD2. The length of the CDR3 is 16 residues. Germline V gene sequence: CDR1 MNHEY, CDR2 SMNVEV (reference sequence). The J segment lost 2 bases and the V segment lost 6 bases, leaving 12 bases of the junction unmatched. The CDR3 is CASSLATTSVAYEQYF. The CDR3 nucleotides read TGTGCCAGCAGCCTAGCGACGACTAGCGTAGCCTACGAGCAGTACTTC.

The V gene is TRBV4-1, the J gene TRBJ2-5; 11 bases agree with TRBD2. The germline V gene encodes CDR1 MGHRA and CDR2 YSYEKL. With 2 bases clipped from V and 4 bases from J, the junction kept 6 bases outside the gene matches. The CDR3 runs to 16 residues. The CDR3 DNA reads TGCGCCAGCAGCCAAACTAGCGGGGGCGAGAGAGAGACCCAGTACTTC. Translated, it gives CASSQTSGGERETQYF.